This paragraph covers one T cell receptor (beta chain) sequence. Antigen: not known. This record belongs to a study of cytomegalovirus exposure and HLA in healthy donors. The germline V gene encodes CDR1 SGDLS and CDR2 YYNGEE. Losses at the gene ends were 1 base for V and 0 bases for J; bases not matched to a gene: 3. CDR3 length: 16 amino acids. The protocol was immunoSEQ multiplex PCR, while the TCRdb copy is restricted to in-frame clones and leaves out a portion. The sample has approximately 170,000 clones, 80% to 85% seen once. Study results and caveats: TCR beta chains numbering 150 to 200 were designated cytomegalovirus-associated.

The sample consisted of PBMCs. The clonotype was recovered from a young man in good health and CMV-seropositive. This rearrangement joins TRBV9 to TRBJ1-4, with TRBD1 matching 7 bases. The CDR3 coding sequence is TGTGCCAGCAGCGTACGGGACAGACCAACTAATGAAAAACTGTTTTTT. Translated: CASSVRDRPTNEKLFF.